The clone carrying this T cell receptor beta chain was seen once. The identical CDR3 is also encoded by other nucleotide sequences in the sample. The data were obtained in a study of shared clonotypes between healthy human individuals. About the research overall: Researchers assigned three CD4 naive, three CD4 memory, two CD8 naive and one CD8 memory plate to each donor.

CDR1 and CDR2 from the germline V gene are SGHRS and YFSETQ. Trimming took 4 bases from V and 4 from J, leaving 15 bases between them. This CDR3 has 14 residues. Produced via immunoSEQ multiplex PCR; TCRdb's table is partial and in-frame only. The repertoire includes around 700,000 clones, about two thirds of them detected once, and approximately 1.8% sits in the top ten. The material sequenced was memory CD4+ T cells sorted from blood. Regarding subset: CD45RA-negative fraction. This TCR was recovered from a woman aged 25 to 39 in good health. The chain has TRBV5-1 and TRBJ2-7; D may be TRBD1 or TRBD2 (5 bases each). The CDR3 region has the DNA TGCGCCAGCAGCCTGGGGGACGGGTCATACGAGCAGTACTTC. Translating it yields CASSLGDGSYEQYF. Together with reference TRBV5-1 and TRBJ2-7, the CDR3 gives the full variable domain: KAGVTQTPRYLIKTRGQQVTLSCSPISGHRSVSWYQQTPGQGLQFLFEYFSETQRNKGNFPGRFSGRQFSNSRSEMNVSTLELGDSALYLCASSLGDGSYEQYFGPGTRLTVT.